The rows below give T cell receptor beta chains drawn from one sample of a study of T cells in Graves' hyperthyroidism and ophthalmopathy. In TCRdb, the multiplex PCR reads were re-called with MiXCR into one record per CDR3 protein. The sample holds 660,000 or so distinct CDR3 sequences, less than 25% seen once. Sequences were obtained from blood. The receptor source for this set is a man aged 30-40 years with Graves' ophthalmopathy. The CDR3 runs from the conserved cysteine through the conserved F or W. The D gene is left open where the match is weak. Some rows mark clone size as missing; the rest say once, few, many or name a class of expanded clone.

V gene,clone size,D gene,J gene,CDR3 DNA,CDR3 protein
TRBV4-3,few,NA,TRBJ1-4,TGCGCCAGCAGCCAAGACACGGCAACTAATGAAAAACTGTTTTTT,CASSQDTATNEKLFF
TRBV28,NA,NA,TRBJ2-7,TGTGCCAGCAGTTTGGGGACAAGCTATACCTACGAGCAGTACTTC,CASSLGTSYTYEQYF
TRBV6-2/TRBV6-3,NA,TRBD2,TRBJ2-2,TGTGCCAGCAGCCCCTGGACTAGAGTGGGCGGGGAGCTGTTTTTT,CASSPWTRVGGELFF
TRBV28,few,TRBD1,TRBJ2-1,TGTGCCAGCAGCCTTCCGTTGACAGGGGATAATGAGCAGTTCTTC,CASSLPLTGDNEQFF
TRBV11-2,few,NA,TRBJ2-2,TGTGCCAGCAGCCTTAGGTCAGGGAAGGGCGGGGAGCTGTTTTTT,CASSLRSGKGGELFF
TRBV28,few,TRBD1,TRBJ2-7,TGTGCCAGCAGTTTAGGGGACAGAAGGTACGAGCAGTACTTC,CASSLGDRRYEQYF
TRBV6-1,NA,NA,TRBJ2-5,TGTGCCAGCAGTGAGAAGGGAAGAGAGACCCAGTACTTC,CASSEKGRETQYF
TRBV4-1,NA,TRBD2,TRBJ2-1,TGCGCCAGCAGCCAAGGACTAGCGGGAGGTCCTGAGCAGTTCTTC,CASSQGLAGGPEQFF
TRBV7-9,NA,TRBD2,TRBJ2-2,TGTGCCAGCAGCCGTACCGGGACTAGGCCCCAGGCCGGGGAGCTGTTTTTT,CASSRTGTRPQAGELFF
TRBV5-1,NA,NA,TRBJ2-2,TGCGCCAGCAGCTCTACGGTTTCTAACACCGGGGAGCTGTTTTTT,CASSSTVSNTGELFF
TRBV5-1,few,NA,TRBJ1-2,TGCGCCAGCAGCTCTCTCCCGGGGACGGATACGATAAACTATGGCTACACCTTC,CASSSLPGTDTINYGYTF
TRBV7-8,NA,TRBD2,TRBJ2-1,TGTGCCAGCAGCTTGGATCTTCGACTAGCGGGAGCCCTCTACAATGAGCAGCTCTTC,CASSLDLRLAGALYNEQLF
TRBV6-1,NA,NA,TRBJ1-2,TGTGCCAGCAGCCCAAAAGGGGGGCCGGCGGGTGGCTACACCTTC,CASSPKGGPAGGYTF
TRBV6-1,NA,NA,TRBJ2-7,TGTGCCAGCAGTGAAGGACTAGGGAACCACGAGCAGTACTTC,CASSEGLGNHEQYF
TRBV28,NA,NA,TRBJ2-2,TGTGCCAGCAGTTCCTTATGGTTCAGGATGAACACCGGGGAGCTGTTTTTT,CASSSLWFRMNTGELFF
TRBV6-5,few,NA,TRBJ1-2,TGTGCCAGCAGTTACTCAGGATCAATGGGGCTTGGCTACACCTTC,CASSYSGSMGLGYTF
TRBV12-3/TRBV12-4,few,NA,TRBJ1-4,TGTGCCAGCAGTTTAGCGGGAGCAGGGGATGAAAAACTGTTTTTT,CASSLAGAGDEKLFF
TRBV27,NA,TRBD1,TRBJ2-1,TGTGCCAGCAGTTTAACCCCGGGACAGGGGGTCAATGAGCAGTTCTTC,CASSLTPGQGVNEQFF
TRBV5-1,few,TRBD2,TRBJ2-1,TGCGCCAGCAGCACGGGACTAGCGGGAGTCTATGAGCAGTTCTTC,CASSTGLAGVYEQFF
TRBV6-1,few,NA,TRBJ2-7,TGTGCCAGCAGCATGGACGGCTACGAGCAGTACTTC,CASSMDGYEQYF
TRBV30,few,NA,TRBJ2-3,TGTGCCTGGAGTTTCGGGGCAGATCAGCCCCAGTATTTT,CAWSFGADQPQYF
TRBV28,few,NA,TRBJ2-6,TGTGCCAGCAGTGCAAGGAGGAGTCAGCGGGTACACTCTGGGGCCAACGTCCTGACTTTC,CASSARRSQRVHSGANVLTF
TRBV20-1,NA,NA,TRBJ2-1,TGCAGTGCTCCGGGGAGACCCCCGGTGGATGAGCAGTTCTTC,CSAPGRPPVDEQFF
TRBV12-3/TRBV12-4,many,NA,TRBJ2-3,TGTGCCAGCAGGGATGAGCGAGTGGGCCCAGATACGCAGTATTTT,CASRDERVGPDTQYF
TRBV19,many,TRBD1,TRBJ2-7,TGTGCCAGTGCACCCCTCTCGGCACAGGGGGCAGACGAGCAGTACTTC,CASAPLSAQGADEQYF
TRBV28,few,TRBD2,TRBJ2-1,TGTGCCAGCAGTTCCGCGGGAGGCCAGCCGTACAATGAGCAGTTCTTC,CASSSAGGQPYNEQFF
TRBV4-1,NA,NA,TRBJ1-1,TGCGCCAGCAGCCAAGATGCGAACAGTAGGCTGAACACTGAAGCTTTCTTT,CASSQDANSRLNTEAFF
TRBV30,many,NA,TRBJ2-1,TGTGCCTGGAGTGTCGGGTGGGAGCAGTTCTTC,CAWSVGWEQFF
TRBV12-3/TRBV12-4,many,NA,TRBJ2-1,TGTGCCAGCAGGGGGGCTAGCGGAGGCAATGAGCAGTTCTTC,CASRGASGGNEQFF